These 2 T cell receptor beta chains were sequenced from one sample in a study of blood T cell repertoires in COVID-19. Here immunoSEQ multiplex PCR was the method, and the copy in TCRdb shows in-frame clones only, minus some. Among tens of thousands of clones listed, around 88% were seen once. Sequencing was performed on peripheral blood. Every receptor here comes from a woman aged 80 or over with acute or convalescent COVID-19.

The rearrangement links TRBV9 to TRBJ1-3, with 9 bases lining up with TRBD1. Germline-derived CDR1 and CDR2 are SGDLS and YYNGEE. This CDR3 contains 16 residues. J was trimmed by 0 bases and V by 4 bases; bases with no gene match: 5. CDR3 residues: CASSLGQGGSGNTIYF. The CDR3 nucleotides read TGTGCCAGCAGCTTGGGACAGGGAGGCTCTGGAAACACCATATATTTT.

The gene calls are TRBV5-6 and TRBJ2-7; 7 bases are a match to TRBD1. CDR1 and CDR2 from the germline V gene are SGHDT and YYEEEE. The length of the CDR3 is 13 residues. The J segment lost 6 bases and the V segment lost 3 bases, leaving 6 bases of the junction unmatched. CDR3 DNA sequence: TGTGCCAGCAGCTGGGGGACAGAGTTCGAGCAGTACTTC. Protein sequence: CASSWGTEFEQYF.